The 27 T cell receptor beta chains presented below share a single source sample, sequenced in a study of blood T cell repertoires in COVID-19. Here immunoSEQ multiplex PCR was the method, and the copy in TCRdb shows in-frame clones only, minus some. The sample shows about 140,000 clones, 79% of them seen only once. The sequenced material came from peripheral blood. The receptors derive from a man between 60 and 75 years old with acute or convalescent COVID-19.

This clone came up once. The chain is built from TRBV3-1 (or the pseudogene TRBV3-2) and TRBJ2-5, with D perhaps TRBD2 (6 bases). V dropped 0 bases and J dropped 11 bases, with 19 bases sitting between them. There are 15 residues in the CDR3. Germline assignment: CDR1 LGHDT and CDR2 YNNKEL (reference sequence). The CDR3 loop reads CASSQDQRARGEQYF. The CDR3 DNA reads TGTGCCAGCAGCCAAGACCAGCGGGCCCGAGGGGAGCAGTACTTC.

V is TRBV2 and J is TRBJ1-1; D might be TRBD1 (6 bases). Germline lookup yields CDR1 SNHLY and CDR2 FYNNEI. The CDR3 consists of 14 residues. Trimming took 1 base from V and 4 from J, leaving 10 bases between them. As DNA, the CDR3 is TGTGCCAGCAGTGAAGTGGCAGGGGTCACTGAAGCTTTCTTT. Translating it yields CASSEVAGVTEAFF.

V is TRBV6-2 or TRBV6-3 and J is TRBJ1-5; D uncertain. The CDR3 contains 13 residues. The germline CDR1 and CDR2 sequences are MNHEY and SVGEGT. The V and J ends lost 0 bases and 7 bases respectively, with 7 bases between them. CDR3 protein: CASSYSNGQPQHF. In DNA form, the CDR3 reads TGTGCCAGCAGTTACTCGAACGGGCAGCCCCAGCATTTT.

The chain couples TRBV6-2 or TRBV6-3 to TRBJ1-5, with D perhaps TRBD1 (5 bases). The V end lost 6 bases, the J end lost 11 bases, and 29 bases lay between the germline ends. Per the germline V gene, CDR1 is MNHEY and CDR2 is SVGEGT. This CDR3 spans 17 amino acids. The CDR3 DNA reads TGTGCCAGCAGCCCTTCGGTGGACAAGGGACCCACGGGGGCCCAGCATTTT. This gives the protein CASSPSVDKGPTGAQHF.

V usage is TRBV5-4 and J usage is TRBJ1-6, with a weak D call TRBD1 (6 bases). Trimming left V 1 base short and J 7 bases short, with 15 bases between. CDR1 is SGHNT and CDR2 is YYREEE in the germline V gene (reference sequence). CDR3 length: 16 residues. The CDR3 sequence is CASSLQGTTLNSPLHF. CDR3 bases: TGTGCCAGCAGCTTGCAGGGGACGACGCTGAATTCACCCCTCCACTTT.

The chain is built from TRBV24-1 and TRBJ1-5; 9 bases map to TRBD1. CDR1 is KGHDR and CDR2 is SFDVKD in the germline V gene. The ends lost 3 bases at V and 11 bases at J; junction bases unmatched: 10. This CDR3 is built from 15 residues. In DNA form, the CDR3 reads TGTGCCACCAGTGATAAGGACAGGGGCCCCTCGACCCAGCATTTT. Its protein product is CATSDKDRGPSTQHF.

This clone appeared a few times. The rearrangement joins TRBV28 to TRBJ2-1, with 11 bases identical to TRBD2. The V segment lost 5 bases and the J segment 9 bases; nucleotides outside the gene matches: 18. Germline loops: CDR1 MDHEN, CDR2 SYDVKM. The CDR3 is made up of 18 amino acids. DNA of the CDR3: TGTGCCAGCAGTGCGCTGGGACTAGCGGATTCAAAGGTGGCTGAGCAGTTCTTC. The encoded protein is CASSALGLADSKVAEQFF.

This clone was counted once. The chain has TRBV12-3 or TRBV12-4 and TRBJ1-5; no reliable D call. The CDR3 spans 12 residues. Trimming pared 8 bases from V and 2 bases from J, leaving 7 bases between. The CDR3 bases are TGTGCCAGCGGCTCTGGCAATCAGCCCCAGCATTTT. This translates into CASGSGNQPQHF.

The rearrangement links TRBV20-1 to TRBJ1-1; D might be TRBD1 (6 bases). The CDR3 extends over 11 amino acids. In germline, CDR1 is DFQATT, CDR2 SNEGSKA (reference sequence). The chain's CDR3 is CSVGGHTEAFF. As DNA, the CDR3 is TGCAGCGTAGGGGGACACACTGAAGCTTTCTTT.

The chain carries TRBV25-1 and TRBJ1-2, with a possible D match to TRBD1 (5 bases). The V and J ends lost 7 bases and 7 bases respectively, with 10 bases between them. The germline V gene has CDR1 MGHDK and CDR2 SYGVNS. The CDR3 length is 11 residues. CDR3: CASMRGFGYTF. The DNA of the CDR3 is TGTGCCAGCATGCGGGGGTTTGGCTACACCTTC.

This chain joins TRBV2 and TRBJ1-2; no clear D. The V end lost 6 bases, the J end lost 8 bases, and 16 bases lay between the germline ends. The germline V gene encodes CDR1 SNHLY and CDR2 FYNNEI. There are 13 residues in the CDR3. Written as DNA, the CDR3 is TGTGCCAGCAGGGACCAGGCGGGCGGGGGCTACACCTTC. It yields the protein CASRDQAGGGYTF.

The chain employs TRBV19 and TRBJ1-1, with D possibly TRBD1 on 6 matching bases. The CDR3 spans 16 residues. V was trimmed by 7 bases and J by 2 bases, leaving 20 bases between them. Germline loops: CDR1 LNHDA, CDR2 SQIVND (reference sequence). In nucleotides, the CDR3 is TGTGCCAGTATGTATTTCGCCCGGACAGACAACACTGAAGCTTTCTTT. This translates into CASMYFARTDNTEAFF.

The DNA of the CDR3 is TGTGCCAGCAGTTTCGGACAGGGGGCAGGCACAGATACGCAGTATTTT. Its translation: CASSFGQGAGTDTQYF. The rearrangement uses TRBV6-5 and TRBJ2-3, with 11 bases matching TRBD1. CDR1 is MNHEY, CDR2 SVGAGI, per germline. This CDR3 comprises 16 residues. V shed 4 bases and J 1 base; nucleotides not matched to a gene: 4.

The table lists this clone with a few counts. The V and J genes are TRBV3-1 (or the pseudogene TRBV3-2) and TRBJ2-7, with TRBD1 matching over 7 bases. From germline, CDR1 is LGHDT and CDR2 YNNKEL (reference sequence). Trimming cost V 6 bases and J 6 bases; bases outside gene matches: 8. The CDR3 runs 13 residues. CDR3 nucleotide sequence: TGTGCCAGCAGGGAAGGACAGGTGGGCGAGCAGTACTTC. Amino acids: CASREGQVGEQYF.

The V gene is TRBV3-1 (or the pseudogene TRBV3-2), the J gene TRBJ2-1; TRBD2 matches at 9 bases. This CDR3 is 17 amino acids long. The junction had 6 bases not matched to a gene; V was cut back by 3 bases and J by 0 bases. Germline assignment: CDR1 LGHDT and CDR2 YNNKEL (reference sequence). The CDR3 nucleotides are TGTGCCAGCAGCCAGGGGACTAGCCAGCTCTCCTACAATGAGCAGTTCTTC. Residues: CASSQGTSQLSYNEQFF.

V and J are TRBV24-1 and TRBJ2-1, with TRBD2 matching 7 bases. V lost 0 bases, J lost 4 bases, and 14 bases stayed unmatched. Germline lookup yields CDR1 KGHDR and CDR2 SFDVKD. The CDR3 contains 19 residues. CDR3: CATSDLREEASRPYNEQFF. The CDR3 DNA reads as TGTGCCACCAGTGATTTGCGGGAGGAGGCTAGCAGACCATACAATGAGCAGTTCTTC.

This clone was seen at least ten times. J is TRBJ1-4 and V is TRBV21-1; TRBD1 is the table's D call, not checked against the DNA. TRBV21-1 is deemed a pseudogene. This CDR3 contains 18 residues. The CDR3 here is CASRNGPLRDRGDEKLFF. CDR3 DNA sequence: TGTGCCAGCAGGAACGGCCCCCTCCGGGACAGGGGGGATGAAAAACTGTTTTTT.

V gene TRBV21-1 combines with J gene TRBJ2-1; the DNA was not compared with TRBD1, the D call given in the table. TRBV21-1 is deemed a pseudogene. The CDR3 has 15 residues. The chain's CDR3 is CASSRDRGRYNEQFF. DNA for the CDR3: TGTGCCAGCAGTAGGGACAGGGGGAGGTACAATGAGCAGTTCTTC.

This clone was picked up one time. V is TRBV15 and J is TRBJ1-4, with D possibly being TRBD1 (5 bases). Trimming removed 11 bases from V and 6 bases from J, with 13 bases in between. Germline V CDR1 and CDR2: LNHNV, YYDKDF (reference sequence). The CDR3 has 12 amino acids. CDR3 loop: CASSPRDEKLFF. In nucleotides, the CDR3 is TGTGCCTCATCCCCCAGGGATGAAAAACTGTTTTTT.

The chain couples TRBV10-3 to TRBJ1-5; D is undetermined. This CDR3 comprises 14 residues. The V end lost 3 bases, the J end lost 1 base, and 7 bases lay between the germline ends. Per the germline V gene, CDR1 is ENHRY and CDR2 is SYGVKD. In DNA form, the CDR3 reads TGTGCCATCAGTGAAGAGGCGAGCAATCAGCCCCAGCATTTT. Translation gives CAISEEASNQPQHF.

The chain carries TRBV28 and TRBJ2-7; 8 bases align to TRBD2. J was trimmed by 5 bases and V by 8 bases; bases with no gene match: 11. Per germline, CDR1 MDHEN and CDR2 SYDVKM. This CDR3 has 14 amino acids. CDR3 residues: CASGSGGRSDEQYF. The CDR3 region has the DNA TGTGCCAGCGGATCGGGAGGGAGGTCGGACGAGCAGTACTTC.

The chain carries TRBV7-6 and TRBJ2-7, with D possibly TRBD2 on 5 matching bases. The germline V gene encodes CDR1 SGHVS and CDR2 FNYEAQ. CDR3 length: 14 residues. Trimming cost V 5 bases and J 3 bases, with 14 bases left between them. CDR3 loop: CASSPRTGIYEQYF. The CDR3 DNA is TGTGCCAGCAGCCCCCGGACGGGGATCTACGAGCAGTACTTC. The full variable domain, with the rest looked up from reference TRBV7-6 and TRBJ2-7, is GAGVSQSPRYKVTKRGQDVALRCDPISGHVSLYWYRQALGQGPEFLTYFNYEAQQDKSGLPNDRFSAERPEGSISTLTIQRTEQRDSAMYRCASSPRTGIYEQYFGPGTRLTVT.

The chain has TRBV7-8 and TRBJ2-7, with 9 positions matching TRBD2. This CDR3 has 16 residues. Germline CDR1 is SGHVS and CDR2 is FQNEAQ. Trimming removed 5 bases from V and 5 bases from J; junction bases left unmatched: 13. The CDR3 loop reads CASSLGVAGVFDEQYF. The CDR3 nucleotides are TGTGCCAGCAGCCTCGGGGTAGCGGGAGTTTTCGACGAGCAGTACTTC.

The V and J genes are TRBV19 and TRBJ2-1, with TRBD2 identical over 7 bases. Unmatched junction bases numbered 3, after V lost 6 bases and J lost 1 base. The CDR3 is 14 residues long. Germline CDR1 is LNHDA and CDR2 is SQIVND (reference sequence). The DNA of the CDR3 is TGTGCCAGTAGATTGGGACTATCCTACAATGAGCAGTTCTTC. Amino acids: CASRLGLSYNEQFF.

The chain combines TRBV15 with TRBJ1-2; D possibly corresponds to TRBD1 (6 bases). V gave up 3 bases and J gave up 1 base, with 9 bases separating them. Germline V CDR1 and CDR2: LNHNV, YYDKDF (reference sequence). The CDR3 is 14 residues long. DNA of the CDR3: TGTGCCACCAGCAGGGACAGACTTAACTATGGCTACACCTTC. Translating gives CATSRDRLNYGYTF.

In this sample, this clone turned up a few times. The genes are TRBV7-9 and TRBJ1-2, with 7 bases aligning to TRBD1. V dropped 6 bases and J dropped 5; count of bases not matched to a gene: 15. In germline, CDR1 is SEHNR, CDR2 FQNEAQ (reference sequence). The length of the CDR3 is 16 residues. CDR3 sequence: CASSLAGDSAAYGYTF. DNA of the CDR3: TGTGCCAGCAGTCTAGCCGGGGACAGCGCGGCATATGGCTACACCTTC.

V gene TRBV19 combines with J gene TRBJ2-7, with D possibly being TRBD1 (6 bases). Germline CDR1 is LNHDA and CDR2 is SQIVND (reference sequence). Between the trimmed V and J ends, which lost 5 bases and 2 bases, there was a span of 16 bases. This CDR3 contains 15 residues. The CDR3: CASSRQDNAAYEQYF. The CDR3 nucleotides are TGTGCCAGTAGTCGACAGGACAACGCAGCCTACGAGCAGTACTTC. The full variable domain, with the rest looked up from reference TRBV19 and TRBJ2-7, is DGGITQSPKYLFRKEGQNVTLSCEQNLNHDAMYWYRQDPGQGLRLIYYSQIVNDFQKGDIAEGYSVSREKKESFPLTVTSAQKNPTAFYLCASSRQDNAAYEQYFGPGTRLTVT.